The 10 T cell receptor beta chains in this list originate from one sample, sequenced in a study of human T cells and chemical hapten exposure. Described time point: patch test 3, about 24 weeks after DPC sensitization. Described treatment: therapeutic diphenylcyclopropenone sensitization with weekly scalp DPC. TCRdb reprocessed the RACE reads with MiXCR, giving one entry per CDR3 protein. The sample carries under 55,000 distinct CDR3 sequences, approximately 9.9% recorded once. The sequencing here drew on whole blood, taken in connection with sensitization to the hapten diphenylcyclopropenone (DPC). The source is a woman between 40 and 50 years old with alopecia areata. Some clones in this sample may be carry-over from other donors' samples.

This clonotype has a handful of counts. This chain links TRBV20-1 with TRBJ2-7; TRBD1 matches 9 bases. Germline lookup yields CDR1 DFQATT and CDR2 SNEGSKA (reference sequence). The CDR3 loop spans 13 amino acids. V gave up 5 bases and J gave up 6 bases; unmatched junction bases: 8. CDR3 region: CSASPGQGPEQYF. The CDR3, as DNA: TGCAGTGCTTCGCCGGGACAGGGCCCCGAGCAGTACTTC.

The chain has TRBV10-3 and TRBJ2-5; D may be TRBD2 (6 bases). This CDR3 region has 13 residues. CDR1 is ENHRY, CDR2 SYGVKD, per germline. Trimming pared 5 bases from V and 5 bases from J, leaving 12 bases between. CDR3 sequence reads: CAISQGLPETQYF. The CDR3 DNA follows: TGTGCCATCAGTCAGGGACTGCCGGAGACCCAGTACTTC.

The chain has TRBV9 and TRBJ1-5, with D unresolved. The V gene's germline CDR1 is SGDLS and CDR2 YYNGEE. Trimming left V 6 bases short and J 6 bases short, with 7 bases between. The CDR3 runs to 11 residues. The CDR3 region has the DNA TGTGCCAGCAATTGTAGTCAGCCCCAGCATTTT. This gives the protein CASNCSQPQHF.

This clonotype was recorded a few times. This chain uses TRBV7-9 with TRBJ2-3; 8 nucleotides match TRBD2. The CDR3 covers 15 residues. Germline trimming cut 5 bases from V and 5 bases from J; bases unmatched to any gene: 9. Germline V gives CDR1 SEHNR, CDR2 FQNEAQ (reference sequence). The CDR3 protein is CASSPSGGERDTQYF. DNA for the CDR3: TGTGCCAGCAGCCCGAGCGGGGGAGAGAGAGATACGCAGTATTTT.

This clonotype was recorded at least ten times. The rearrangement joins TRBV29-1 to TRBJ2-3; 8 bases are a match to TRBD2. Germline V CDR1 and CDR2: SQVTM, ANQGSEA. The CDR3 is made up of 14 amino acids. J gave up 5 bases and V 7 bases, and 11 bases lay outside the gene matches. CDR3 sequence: CSAGGGLGEDTQYF. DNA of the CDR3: TGCAGCGCCGGGGGGGGGCTCGGTGAAGATACGCAGTATTTT.

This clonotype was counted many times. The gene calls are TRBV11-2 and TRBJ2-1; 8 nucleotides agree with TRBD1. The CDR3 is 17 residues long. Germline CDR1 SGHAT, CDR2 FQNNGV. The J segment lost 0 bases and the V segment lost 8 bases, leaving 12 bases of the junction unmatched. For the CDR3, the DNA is TGTGCCAGCCACCAGACAGGGGCCCTTAGCTCCTACAATGAGCAGTTCTTC. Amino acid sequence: CASHQTGALSSYNEQFF.

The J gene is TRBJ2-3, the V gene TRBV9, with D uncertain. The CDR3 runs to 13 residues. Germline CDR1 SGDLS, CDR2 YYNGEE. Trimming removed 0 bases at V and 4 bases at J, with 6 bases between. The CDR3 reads CASSVAGADTQYF. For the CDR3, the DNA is TGTGCCAGCAGCGTAGCCGGAGCAGATACGCAGTATTTT.

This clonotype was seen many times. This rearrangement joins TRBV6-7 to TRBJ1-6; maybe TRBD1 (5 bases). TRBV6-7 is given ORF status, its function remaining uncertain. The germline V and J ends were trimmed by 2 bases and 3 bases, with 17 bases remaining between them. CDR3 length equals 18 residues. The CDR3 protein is CASSYNRPGSDYNSPLHF. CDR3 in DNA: TGTGCCAGCAGTTACAACAGGCCGGGGTCTGACTATAATTCACCCCTCCACTTT.

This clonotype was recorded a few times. As DNA, the CDR3 is TGTGCCAGCAACAGGAATAATTCACCCCTCCACTTT. This sequence encodes CASNRNNSPLHF. The chain combines TRBV9 with TRBJ1-6; possibly TRBD1 for D (5 bases). The V end lost 6 bases, the J end lost 5 bases, and 6 bases lay between the germline ends. The CDR3 runs to 12 residues. Germline loops: CDR1 SGDLS, CDR2 YYNGEE.

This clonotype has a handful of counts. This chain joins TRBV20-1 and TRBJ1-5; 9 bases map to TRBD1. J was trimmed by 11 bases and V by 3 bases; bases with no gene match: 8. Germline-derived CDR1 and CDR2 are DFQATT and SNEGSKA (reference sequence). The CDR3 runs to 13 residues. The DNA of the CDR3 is TGCAGTGCTAGCCCCGGGACAGGGCGGGCCCAGCATTTT. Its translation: CSASPGTGRAQHF.